The 20 T cell receptor beta chains below come from one sample, sequenced in a study of preoperative IRX-2 immunotherapy in early breast cancer. Treatment defined: preoperative locoregional IRX-2 cytokine immunotherapy. Profiled with immunoSEQ multiplex PCR; TCRdb holds only in-frame clones, not every one. The data show around 60,000 clones, 94% seen once. The material was obtained from a patient treated with IRX-2 immunotherapy. The receptors derive from a human donor with breast cancer.

The chain recombines TRBV11-2 with TRBJ2-1, with 10 nucleotides matching TRBD2. The CDR3 has 16 amino acids. The V gene's germline CDR1 is SGHAT and CDR2 FQNNGV. V shed 5 bases, J shed 7 bases, and the junction held 11 bases outside the gene matches. CDR3 DNA: TGTGCCAGCAGCGCGTCCCTAGCGGGAGCTGAGAATGAGCAGTTCTTC. Protein: CASSASLAGAENEQFF.

The genes are TRBV4-1 and TRBJ2-7; 9 nucleotides agree with TRBD1. This CDR3 is built from 15 residues. V trimming: 3 bases; J trimming: 2 bases; junction bases outside the gene matches: 5. The germline V gene encodes CDR1 MGHRA and CDR2 YSYEKL. The CDR3 sequence: CASSQGQGGTYEQYF. In DNA form, the CDR3 reads TGCGCCAGCAGCCAGGGACAGGGTGGGACCTACGAGCAGTACTTC.

The chain couples TRBV7-2 to TRBJ2-1; D is ambiguous. The CDR3 has 10 amino acids. Germline lookup yields CDR1 SGHTA and CDR2 FQGNSA. The CDR3 is CAVGYNEQFF. CDR3 DNA sequence: TGTGCTGTAGGTTACAATGAGCAGTTCTTC.

V usage is TRBV7-9 and J usage is TRBJ1-2; tentative D call: TRBD1 (6 bases). CDR1 and CDR2 (germline): SEHNR, FQNEAQ (reference sequence). The CDR3 spans 15 residues. The V and J ends lost 6 bases and 8 bases respectively, with 22 bases between them. CDR3 residues: CASSLRGADLLGYTF. CDR3 nucleotide sequence: TGTGCCAGCAGTTTGCGGGGGGCTGATCTTCTAGGCTACACCTTC.

This clone was observed a few times. This chain joins TRBV19 and TRBJ2-2; 9 bases fit TRBD2. This CDR3 is built from 15 residues. Trimming at V came to 5 bases and at J to 6 bases, leaving 7 bases not matched to a gene. The germline CDR1 and CDR2 sequences are LNHDA and SQIVND (reference sequence). The CDR3: CASSLSGRSSGELFF. DNA of the CDR3: TGTGCCAGTAGTTTGAGCGGGAGGTCTTCCGGGGAGCTGTTTTTT.

The J gene is TRBJ1-4, the V gene TRBV5-5; D is perhaps TRBD1 (6 bases). The germline V gene has CDR1 SGHKS and CDR2 YYEKEE (reference sequence). Trimming shortened V by 4 bases and J by 7 bases, and 17 bases separated the two germline ends. The CDR3 loop spans 15 amino acids. CDR3 coding DNA: TGTGCCAGCAGCGCCGTTCAGGGGTGGGGTGAAAAACTGTTTTTT. This encodes CASSAVQGWGEKLFF.

The rearrangement links TRBV27 to TRBJ2-1, with 14 bases identical to TRBD2. There are 14 residues in the CDR3. V lost 5 bases, J lost 16 bases, and 10 bases stayed unmatched. Germline CDR1 and CDR2: MNHEY and SMNVEV (reference sequence). The CDR3 nucleotides read TGTGCCAGCAGTCCGCGACTAGCGGGGGGGCTACGATTCTTC. Translated: CASSPRLAGGLRFF.

The V gene is TRBV27, the J gene TRBJ1-3, with no clear D. The ends were cut back, 5 bases at V and 0 bases at J, with 17 bases in the middle. The CDR3 totals 17 residues. Germline-derived CDR1 and CDR2 are MNHEY and SMNVEV (reference sequence). In DNA form, the CDR3 reads TGTGCCAGCAGTCGTCTAGGGCGTCCTAGCTCTGGAAACACCATATATTTT. Its translation: CASSRLGRPSSGNTIYF.

The rearrangement links TRBV19 to TRBJ2-5; weak D call: TRBD2 (6 bases). The germline CDR1 and CDR2 sequences are LNHDA and SQIVND (reference sequence). The CDR3 runs 14 residues. V was trimmed by 5 bases and J by 5 bases, leaving 15 bases between them. The CDR3 region has the DNA TGTGCCAGTAGTCCCATCGCGGGACCGGAGACCCAGTACTTC. This translates into CASSPIAGPETQYF.

The chain employs TRBV7-9 and TRBJ2-7, with D hard to call. V lost 1 base and J lost 1, with 17 bases in between. The CDR3 consists of 17 residues. CDR1 and CDR2 (germline): SEHNR, FQNEAQ (reference sequence). This CDR3 is CASSLGRNLGRSYEQYF. CDR3 DNA: TGTGCCAGCAGCTTAGGACGGAACTTGGGTCGATCCTACGAGCAGTACTTC.

The chain is built from TRBV5-4 and TRBJ2-5; possibly TRBD1 for D (6 bases). There are 14 residues in the CDR3. Germline CDR1 and CDR2: SGHNT and YYREEE (reference sequence). Trimming left V 4 bases short and J 3 bases short, with 13 bases between. CDR3 protein: CASSEGGTEETQYF. CDR3 nucleotide sequence: TGTGCCAGCAGCGAAGGGGGTACAGAAGAGACCCAGTACTTC.

In its sample, this clone was seen once. The chain uses TRBV7-9 and TRBJ2-2; D remains ambiguous. This CDR3 spans 14 amino acids. Germline V gene lookup returns CDR1 SEHNR and CDR2 FQNEAQ (reference sequence). V lost 3 bases and J 7 bases, leaving 12 bases between the germline ends. The CDR3 nucleotides read TGTGCCAGCAGCTTTTACGGTATCGGCGGGGAGCTGTTTTTT. Protein: CASSFYGIGGELFF.

This chain links TRBV4-1 with TRBJ2-3, with TRBD2 matching 8 bases. After removal of 3 bases from V and 3 bases from J, the junction contained 5 bases not matched to a gene. The germline V gene has CDR1 MGHRA and CDR2 YSYEKL. This CDR3 spans 15 amino acids. DNA for the CDR3: TGCGCCAGCAGCCAGTATAGCGGGGTAACAGATACGCAGTATTTT. This sequence encodes CASSQYSGVTDTQYF.

The genes are TRBV5-1 and TRBJ2-1; 7 bases are shared with TRBD1. The V segment lost 4 bases and the J segment 8 bases; nucleotides outside the gene matches: 9. The V gene's germline CDR1 is SGHRS and CDR2 YFSETQ. This CDR3 is 14 amino acids long. The chain's CDR3 is CASSVGAGGDEQFF. Here the CDR3 DNA reads TGCGCCAGCAGCGTAGGGGCAGGGGGAGATGAGCAGTTCTTC.

This chain uses TRBV9 with TRBJ2-7; the match to TRBD2 covers 7 bases. The CDR3 length is 16 residues. V lost 0 bases and J lost 3; bases outside the gene matches: 9. Germline V lookup: CDR1 SGDLS, CDR2 YYNGEE. This CDR3 is CASSVGIASGDYEQYF. In DNA form, the CDR3 reads TGTGCCAGCAGCGTAGGTATCGCTAGCGGAGACTACGAGCAGTACTTC.

As regards this clone: This CDR3 is also generated by other DNA sequences in the sample. This chain connects TRBV5-1 to TRBJ1-1; D gene ambiguous. Germline assignment: CDR1 SGHRS and CDR2 YFSETQ. The CDR3 has 15 amino acids. The V end lost 0 bases, the J end lost 1 base, and 10 bases lay between the germline ends. CDR3 nucleotide sequence: TGCGCCAGCAGCTTGGAAGGGTCTGGGAACACTGAAGCTTTCTTT. This sequence encodes CASSLEGSGNTEAFF.

The V gene is TRBV29-1, the J gene TRBJ1-2; D is unresolved. Looked up from germline, CDR1 is SQVTM and CDR2 is ANQGSEA. The CDR3 is made up of 14 amino acids. Trimming shortened V by 4 bases and J by 0 bases, and 12 bases separated the two germline ends. The CDR3 here is CSVVQAAPNYGYTF. The CDR3 nucleotides are TGCAGCGTTGTTCAGGCTGCTCCTAACTATGGCTACACCTTC.

This clone was observed a single time. The chain carries TRBV4-1 and TRBJ1-6, with TRBD1 matching over 7 bases. Trimming at V came to 5 bases and at J to 4 bases, leaving 5 bases not matched to a gene. Germline CDR1 and CDR2: MGHRA and YSYEKL. There are 15 residues in the CDR3. The CDR3 DNA follows: TGCGCCAGCAGCGCTCCGGGACAGTATAATTCACCCCTCCACTTT. Amino acids: CASSAPGQYNSPLHF.

The gene calls are TRBV7-2 and TRBJ1-6; D remains ambiguous. Trimming pared 5 bases from V and 6 bases from J, leaving 5 bases between. This CDR3 has 12 amino acids. Germline loops: CDR1 SGHTA, CDR2 FQGNSA. For the CDR3, the DNA is TGTGCCAGCAGCCAGACTAATTCACCCCTCCACTTT. Protein: CASSQTNSPLHF. Full variable domain (remainder filled in from reference TRBV7-2 and TRBJ1-6): GAGVSQSPSNKVTEKGKDVELRCDPISGHTALYWYRQSLGQGLEFLIYFQGNSAPDKSGLPSDRFSAERTGGSVSTLTIQRTQQEDSAVYLCASSQTNSPLHFGNGTRLTVT.

This clone was found a few times. Relative to the germline gene, one junction end is altered; a read error may explain this. Here the CDR3 DNA reads TGCAGCGTCGCGGACTCCTTGGGGGTCTTC. It codes for CSVADSLGVF. The chain is built from TRBV29-1 and TRBJ2-1; D is possibly TRBD1 or TRBD2 (5 bases each). Per the germline V gene, CDR1 is SQVTM and CDR2 is ANQGSEA. This CDR3 region has 10 residues.